This T cell receptor beta chain came from a study of graft-versus-host responses after intestinal transplantation. Study at large: The study gave all recipients anti-thymocyte globulin induction, then tacrolimus and steroids for approximately three years.

The J segment lost 1 base and the V segment lost 6 bases, leaving 5 bases of the junction unmatched. The germline V gene has CDR1 MDHEN and CDR2 SYDVKM. This CDR3 has 14 amino acids. Notes on this clone: No antigen is known for it.

Sequenced by immunoSEQ multiplex PCR; TCRdb stores in-frame clones only, minus some. The sample gives roughly 70,000 clones, approximately 84% of which show up once; approximately 0.39% is in the top ten. The sample was unstimulated CD4+ T cells sorted from spleen or lymph node cells, taken before transplant. The chain links TRBV28 to TRBJ1-2; 7 nucleotides align to TRBD1. The TCR comes from a human donor who was the organ donor for an intestinal transplant. The CDR3 is CASSTGAINYGYTF. The CDR3 DNA follows: TGTGCCAGCAGCACAGGGGCTATTAACTATGGCTACACCTTC.